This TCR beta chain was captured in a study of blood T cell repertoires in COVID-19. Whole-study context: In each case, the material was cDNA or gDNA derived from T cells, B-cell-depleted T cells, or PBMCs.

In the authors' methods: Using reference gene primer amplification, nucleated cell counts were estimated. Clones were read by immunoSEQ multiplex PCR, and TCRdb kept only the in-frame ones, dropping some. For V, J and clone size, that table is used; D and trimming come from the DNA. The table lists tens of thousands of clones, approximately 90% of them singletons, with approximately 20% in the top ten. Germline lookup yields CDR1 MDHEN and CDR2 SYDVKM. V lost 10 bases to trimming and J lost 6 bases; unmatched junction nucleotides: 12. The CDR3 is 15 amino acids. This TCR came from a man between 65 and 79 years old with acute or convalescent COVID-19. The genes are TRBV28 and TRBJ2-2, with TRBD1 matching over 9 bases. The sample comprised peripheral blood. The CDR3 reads CATEDRGKVAGELFF. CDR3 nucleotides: TGTGCCACCGAAGACAGGGGGAAAGTCGCCGGGGAGCTGTTTTTT.